What follows are 9 T cell receptor beta chains derived from one specimen sequenced in a study of T cell responses to AZD1222 COVID-19 vaccine. Clones were read by immunoSEQ multiplex PCR, and TCRdb kept only the in-frame ones, dropping some. The sample lists fewer than 150,000 clones; roughly 87% were seen once. The sample consisted of peripheral blood, taken on day 0 of AZD1222 vaccination. The origin of the receptors is an adult in good health.

Comments on this clone: Compared with germline, one end of the junction differs, possibly owing to a read error. The rearrangement links TRBV7-7 to TRBJ2-3; 11 bases match TRBD2. The CDR3 runs 15 residues. Germline values: CDR1 SSHAT, CDR2 FNYEAQ (reference sequence). Written as DNA, the CDR3 is TGTGCTAGCAGCCCACTAGCGGGGGAGACAGATACGCAGTATTTT. Residues: CASSPLAGETDTQYF.

The rearrangement joins TRBV6-1 to TRBJ1-6; 10 bases fit TRBD1. CDR1 and CDR2 (germline): MNHNS, SASEGT. This CDR3 has 18 residues. V lost 4 bases and J lost 3; bases outside the gene matches: 9. As DNA, the CDR3 is TGTGCCAGCAGTGGGCCGGGACAGGGGCCCTTCTATAATTCACCCCTCCACTTT. This encodes CASSGPGQGPFYNSPLHF.

This CDR3 reads CATSDAKNTEAFF. As DNA, the CDR3 is TGTGCCACCAGTGATGCAAAGAACACTGAAGCTTTCTTT. The chain has TRBV24-1 and TRBJ1-1; D remains unclear. Germline CDR1 is KGHDR and CDR2 is SFDVKD. The CDR3 is made up of 13 amino acids. Deletions cut 3 bases from V and 1 base from J, with 5 bases between.

The sample holds one count of this clone. The chain recombines TRBV2 with TRBJ2-7, with a weak D call TRBD2 (6 bases). The CDR3 sequence is 12 residues long. Germline CDR1 and CDR2: SNHLY and FYNNEI. Between the trimmed V and J ends, which lost 4 bases and 3 bases, there was a span of 7 bases. Here the CDR3 DNA reads TGTGCCAGCAGTGGGACTATCTACGAGCAGTACTTC. The encoded protein is CASSGTIYEQYF.

The chain is built from TRBV4-3 and TRBJ2-3; 7 bases are shared with TRBD1. Germline assignment: CDR1 LGHNA and CDR2 YSLEER. Trimming cost V 0 bases and J 2 bases; bases outside gene matches: 2. The CDR3 contains 15 residues. CDR3 residues: CASSQEGTDTDTQYF. The CDR3 DNA reads TGCGCCAGCAGCCAAGAGGGGACAGACACAGATACGCAGTATTTT.

The J gene is TRBJ1-2, the V gene TRBV11-2; 9 bases match TRBD1. The CDR3 length is 15 residues. V shed 4 bases, J shed 7 bases, and the junction held 10 bases outside the gene matches. Germline V gene sequence: CDR1 SGHAT, CDR2 FQNNGV. DNA of the CDR3: TGTGCCAGCAGCTCTTCAAACAGGGGGCTTGGTGGCTACACCTTC. Protein: CASSSSNRGLGGYTF.

This clone has just a few counts. The gene calls are TRBV3-1 (or the pseudogene TRBV3-2) and TRBJ1-5, with 8 bases lining up with TRBD1. J lost 2 bases, V lost 2 bases, and 2 bases had no gene match. The CDR3 length is 15 residues. Looked up from germline, CDR1 is LGHDT and CDR2 is YNNKEL (reference sequence). CDR3 residues: CASSQTTGGNQPQHF. CDR3 DNA: TGTGCCAGCAGCCAAACGACAGGGGGCAATCAGCCCCAGCATTTT.

The table lists this clone with a count of one. The chain has TRBV11-3 and TRBJ2-3; a possible D gene is TRBD1 (6 bases). The CDR3 totals 15 residues. Germline V lookup: CDR1 SGHNT, CDR2 YENEEA. The germline V and J ends were trimmed by 8 bases and 0 bases, with 15 bases remaining between them. The CDR3 loop reads CASRDPGVSTDTQYF. The CDR3, as DNA: TGTGCCAGCCGCGATCCAGGGGTTAGCACAGATACGCAGTATTTT.

V usage is TRBV7-3 and J usage is TRBJ2-7, with D possibly matching TRBD2 (6 bases). This CDR3 spans 15 amino acids. Germline V gene sequence: CDR1 SGHTA, CDR2 FQGTGA. Trimming took 2 bases from V and 2 from J, leaving 13 bases between them. This CDR3 reads CASSLGAGSTYEQYF. In DNA form, the CDR3 reads TGTGCCAGCAGCTTAGGTGCGGGGTCCACCTACGAGCAGTACTTC.